The entry below describes one TCR beta chain. The sort gate was single viable CD3+CD4+CD8-CD45RO+ cells for memory CD4+ T cells. This entry comes from a study of memory CD4+ T cells and cytomegalovirus serostatus. Study-level information: Of the healthy Belgian adults, 9 were CMV seropositive and 20 to 30 seronegative.

CDR1 is MGHRA and CDR2 is YSYEKL in the germline V gene. V gave up 4 bases and J gave up 1 base, with 14 bases separating them. The CDR3 sequence is 16 residues long. How the authors handled the data: After removing out-of-frame reads, 2,204,828 distinct TCRbeta sequences remained. The protocol was immunoSEQ multiplex PCR, while the TCRdb copy is restricted to in-frame clones and leaves out a portion. V and J calls and clone size are those listed in that table; D and trimming were worked out from the DNA. The table includes some 41,000 clones, 79% detected once. Sequenced input: memory CD4+ T cells from blood. The V gene is TRBV4-1, the J gene TRBJ2-1; possible D gene TRBD2, 6 bases. This receptor was identified in an adult in good health and CMV-seronegative. The CDR3 reads CASSPGDGRSYNEQFF. Here the CDR3 DNA reads TGCGCCAGCAGCCCCGGGGACGGGAGATCCTACAATGAGCAGTTCTTC.